The 30 T cell receptor beta chains given below trace back to one sample, sequenced in a study of T cell repertoires in cytomegalovirus infection. TCRdb used MiXCR to reprocess the reads, holding one entry per CDR3 protein. The sample holds roughly 310,000 distinct CDR3 sequences, 15% to 20% seen once. Sequencing used PBMCs. The receptor source for this set is a human donor in good health (CMV status not recorded). Some clones in this sample may be carry-over from other donors' samples.

Ten or more counts support this clonotype. V usage is TRBV7-2 and J usage is TRBJ2-7; TRBD2 matches at 10 bases. Germline lookup yields CDR1 SGHTA and CDR2 FQGNSA. The CDR3 has 15 residues. The trim removed 2 bases at V and 2 bases at J, leaving 3 bases unmatched. CDR3 coding DNA: TGTGCCAGCAGCTTAAGGCTAGCGGGAGCCTACGAGCAGTACTTC. Translation gives CASSLRLAGAYEQYF. The full variable domain, with the rest looked up from reference TRBV7-2 and TRBJ2-7, is GAGVSQSPSNKVTEKGKDVELRCDPISGHTALYWYRQSLGQGLEFLIYFQGNSAPDKSGLPSDRFSAERTGGSVSTLTIQRTQQEDSAVYLCASSLRLAGAYEQYFGPGTRLTVT.

In this sample, this clonotype turned up a few times. This chain uses TRBV7-9 with TRBJ2-7; perhaps D is TRBD1 or TRBD2 (5 bases each). V lost 2 bases and J lost 5, with 13 bases in between. Germline V gives CDR1 SEHNR, CDR2 FQNEAQ (reference sequence). The CDR3 runs to 14 residues. The CDR3 sequence: CASSLMGTWDEQYF. The CDR3 DNA reads as TGTGCCAGCAGCTTAATGGGGACCTGGGACGAGCAGTACTTC.

This clonotype turned up a few times. This chain links TRBV5-5 with TRBJ1-2; 9 nucleotides agree with TRBD1. From germline, CDR1 is SGHKS and CDR2 YYEKEE (reference sequence). This CDR3 has 19 residues. V dropped 4 bases and J dropped 5; count of bases not matched to a gene: 21. The CDR3 protein is CASSPHPTLQTGGKYGYTF. DNA for the CDR3: TGTGCCAGCAGCCCCCACCCCACCCTTCAGACAGGGGGGAAGTATGGCTACACCTTC.

This clonotype has a handful of counts. This chain links TRBV12-3 or TRBV12-4 with TRBJ1-4; the D gene is possibly TRBD1 (5 bases). V lost 4 bases, J lost 10 bases, and 13 bases lay in between. CDR3 length: 13 amino acids. The CDR3 spells CASSSRDAGKLFF. Here the CDR3 DNA reads TGTGCCAGCAGTTCCCGGGACGCCGGAAAACTGTTTTTT.

This clonotype occurred a few times. This chain links TRBV10-3 with TRBJ2-7; no clear D. CDR3 size: 14 residues. From germline, CDR1 is ENHRY and CDR2 SYGVKD. Trimming took off 3 bases at V and 3 bases at J, with 12 bases between the two ends. For the CDR3, the DNA is TGTGCCATCAGTGACCCCTCTTTAAGCTACGAGCAGTACTTC. Residues: CAISDPSLSYEQYF.

This clonotype was seen repeatedly, ten times or more. This chain uses TRBV28 with TRBJ1-5; possibly TRBD1 for D (6 bases). Germline assignment: CDR1 MDHEN and CDR2 SYDVKM. Trimming cost V 6 bases and J 0 bases, with 12 bases left between them. This CDR3 comprises 15 residues. CDR3 bases: TGTGCCAGCAGCCAGACAGGTAGTAGCAATCAGCCCCAGCATTTT. This codes for CASSQTGSSNQPQHF.

The chain joins TRBV6-6 to TRBJ2-3, with 7 bases lining up with TRBD2. Germline CDR1 reads MNHNY; CDR2 reads SVGAGI (reference sequence). The CDR3 runs 14 residues. V gave up 0 bases and J gave up 6 bases; unmatched junction bases: 3. The CDR3 sequence: CASSYSGGGDTQYF. CDR3 sequence (DNA): TGTGCCAGCAGTTACTCTGGGGGAGGGGATACGCAGTATTTT.

The rearrangement uses TRBV20-1 and TRBJ2-5; 10 positions agree with TRBD2. Trimming took 3 bases from V and 4 from J; bases not matched to a gene: 8. Germline V lookup: CDR1 DFQATT, CDR2 SNEGSKA (reference sequence). CDR3 length: 15 residues. The CDR3 region has the DNA TGCAGTGCTAGTAGTAGCGGGGGGTACTCAGAGACCCAGTACTTC. Its protein product is CSASSSGGYSETQYF.

The chain employs TRBV9 and TRBJ2-1, with 12 bases matching TRBD2. V dropped 0 bases and J dropped 10; count of bases not matched to a gene: 8. The CDR3 sequence is 16 residues long. Germline loops: CDR1 SGDLS, CDR2 YYNGEE. CDR3 region: CASSVVDSTSGREQFF. The CDR3 region has the DNA TGTGCCAGCAGCGTAGTAGACAGTACTAGCGGGAGGGAGCAGTTCTTC. The whole variable domain, remainder taken from reference TRBV9 and TRBJ2-1, is DSGVTQTPKHLITATGQRVTLRCSPRSGDLSVYWYQQSLDQGLQFLIQYYNGEERAKGNILERFSAQQFPDLHSELNLSSLELGDSALYFCASSVVDSTSGREQFFGPGTRLTVL.

This clonotype has only a few counts. The chain is built from TRBV5-6 and TRBJ1-6, with D possibly TRBD1 on 5 matching bases. CDR3 length: 15 residues. The germline V gene encodes CDR1 SGHDT and CDR2 YYEEEE. Trimming cost V 2 bases and J 6 bases, with 12 bases left between them. The CDR3 DNA reads TGTGCCAGCAGCTTTGGCGGGGGGTTTAATTCACCCCTCCACTTT. This translates into CASSFGGGFNSPLHF.

This clonotype was counted many times. The chain employs TRBV7-4 and TRBJ2-3; D call uncertain. V lost 1 base to trimming and J lost 10 bases, with 12 bases between them. The CDR3 covers 13 residues. Germline assignment: CDR1 SGHVT and CDR2 SQSDAQ. CDR3 amino acids: CASSLVRIVSQYF. The DNA of the CDR3 is TGTGCCAGCAGCTTAGTGCGGATCGTTTCGCAGTATTTT.

There are a few counts of this clonotype. This sequence joins TRBV9 and TRBJ2-1, with TRBD2 matching over 10 bases. Germline CDR1 is SGDLS and CDR2 is YYNGEE. After removal of 0 bases from V and 3 bases from J, the junction contained 3 bases not matched to a gene. This CDR3 comprises 16 residues. The CDR3 loop reads CASSVDASGGYNEQFF. In DNA form, the CDR3 reads TGTGCCAGCAGCGTAGACGCTAGCGGGGGCTACAATGAGCAGTTCTTC.

The V call is TRBV3-1, the J call TRBJ2-7; the match to TRBD2 covers 10 bases. In germline, CDR1 is LGHDT, CDR2 YNNKEL (reference sequence). This CDR3 has 15 amino acids. The V and J ends lost 4 bases and 4 bases, in that order; junction bases with no gene match: 7. This chain's CDR3 is CASSPGLADTYEQYF. CDR3 sequence (DNA): TGTGCCAGCAGCCCCGGACTAGCGGATACATACGAGCAGTACTTC.

This clonotype was picked up a small number of times. This rearrangement joins TRBV11-2 to TRBJ2-5; TRBD1 matches at 8 bases. The junction had 9 bases not matched to a gene; V was cut back by 10 bases and J by 5 bases. The germline V gene encodes CDR1 SGHAT and CDR2 FQNNGV. This CDR3 has 13 amino acids. CDR3 in amino acids: CATGQGLSETQYF. The CDR3 DNA reads as TGTGCCACCGGACAGGGATTGTCCGAGACCCAGTACTTC.

In this sample, this clonotype turned up many times. The chain couples TRBV19 to TRBJ1-5, with 11 bases matching TRBD1. Germline trimming cut 7 bases from V and 2 bases from J; bases unmatched to any gene: 4. The CDR3 consists of 15 residues. In germline, CDR1 is LNHDA, CDR2 SQIVND (reference sequence). The CDR3 sequence: CASKKDRGRNQPQHF. CDR3 DNA sequence: TGTGCCAGTAAAAAGGACAGGGGGCGCAATCAGCCCCAGCATTTT.

J is TRBJ1-2 and V is TRBV7-2; D ambiguous. Germline CDR1 is SGHTA and CDR2 is FQGNSA. Between the trimmed V and J ends, which lost 5 bases and 4 bases, there was a span of 14 bases. The length of the CDR3 is 14 residues. The chain's CDR3 is CASSKQSLAYGYTF. Written as DNA, the CDR3 is TGTGCCAGCAGCAAACAGAGCCTCGCCTATGGCTACACCTTC.

This sequence joins TRBV20-1 and TRBJ2-7, with D perhaps TRBD2 (6 bases). This CDR3 is built from 13 residues. Germline V gene sequence: CDR1 DFQATT, CDR2 SNEGSKA (reference sequence). Between the trimmed V and J ends, which lost 5 bases and 8 bases, there was a span of 19 bases. The CDR3 DNA reads as TGCAGTGCTGGCCGGGACTCCTCTACGAAGCAGTACTTC. Its translation is CSAGRDSSTKQYF.

The chain has TRBV18 and TRBJ2-6; no reliable D call. V shed 2 bases and J shed 3 bases, with 5 bases lying between them. Germline-derived CDR1 and CDR2 are KGHSH and LQKENI. This CDR3 comprises 14 residues. The DNA for the CDR3 is TGTGCCAGCTCACCAGGGGATGGGGCCAACGTCCTGACTTTC. Amino acid sequence: CASSPGDGANVLTF.

Worth noting for this clonotype: The junction differs from germline at one of its ends, possibly a read error. This sequence joins TRBV18 and TRBJ1-5; TRBD1 is a possible D gene (6 bases). There are 15 residues in the CDR3. The germline V gene encodes CDR1 KGHSH and CDR2 LQKENI. In nucleotides, the CDR3 is TGTGCCAACTCACTACAGGGAGATCGCAATCAGCCCCAGCATTTT. Protein: CANSLQGDRNQPQHF. Full variable domain (remainder filled in from reference TRBV18 and TRBJ1-5): NAGVMQNPRHLVRRRGQEARLRCSPMKGHSHVYWYRQLPEEGLKFMVYLQKENIIDESGMPKERFSAEFPKEGPSILRIQQVVRGDSAAYFCANSLQGDRNQPQHFGDGTRLSIL.

This clonotype was observed at least ten times. The chain couples TRBV7-6 to TRBJ1-4; TRBD1 is a possible D gene (6 bases). Germline V gene lookup returns CDR1 SGHVS and CDR2 FNYEAQ. Trimming pared 0 bases from V and 7 bases from J, leaving 15 bases between. CDR3 length: 16 amino acids. DNA of the CDR3: TGTGCCAGCAGCTTAGCGCCCGGGGGCGCAGGTGAAAAACTGTTTTTT. It codes for CASSLAPGGAGEKLFF.

This clonotype appeared many times. The chain employs TRBV10-3 and TRBJ2-7; TRBD1 aligns across 9 bases. This CDR3 has 18 residues. CDR1 and CDR2 from the germline V gene are ENHRY and SYGVKD. V gave up 4 bases and J gave up 3 bases; unmatched junction bases: 16. CDR3: CAISASGTGTSGSYEQYF. The CDR3 coding sequence is TGTGCCATCAGTGCCTCCGGGACAGGGACAAGTGGGAGCTACGAGCAGTACTTC.

The chain has TRBV20-1 and TRBJ1-6; D is possibly TRBD1 (6 bases). The CDR3 has 12 residues. Germline lookup yields CDR1 DFQATT and CDR2 SNEGSKA (reference sequence). Trimming shortened V by 5 bases and J by 7 bases, and 9 bases separated the two germline ends. The CDR3: CSAQDRNSPLHF. The CDR3 DNA follows: TGCAGTGCTCAGGACAGAAATTCACCCCTCCACTTT.

This chain uses TRBV7-9 with TRBJ1-2; 9 nucleotides match TRBD1. The junction had 4 bases not matched to a gene; V was cut back by 3 bases and J by 8 bases. The V gene's germline CDR1 is SEHNR and CDR2 FQNEAQ (reference sequence). This CDR3 spans 13 amino acids. The CDR3 spells CASSFGDREGYTF. The CDR3 DNA sequence: TGTGCCAGCAGCTTTGGGGACAGGGAAGGCTACACCTTC.

The chain is built from TRBV6-6 and TRBJ1-2; weak D call: TRBD1 (5 bases). The germline V gene has CDR1 MNHNY and CDR2 SVGAGI (reference sequence). Trimming cost V 5 bases and J 8 bases, with 9 bases left between them. There are 11 residues in the CDR3. CDR3 residues: CASSVREGYTF. CDR3 DNA: TGTGCCAGCAGTGTCAGGGAAGGCTACACCTTC.

This chain connects TRBV9 to TRBJ2-7; possibly TRBD2 for D (5 bases). Germline V lookup: CDR1 SGDLS, CDR2 YYNGEE. The CDR3 has 14 amino acids. V lost 4 bases and J lost 12, with 23 bases in between. The CDR3 spells CASSPAERGNKRYF. The CDR3 bases are TGTGCCAGCAGCCCCGCCGAGCGAGGGAATAAGCGGTACTTC.

The J gene is TRBJ1-1, the V gene TRBV10-3; TRBD1 might be the D (5 bases). The CDR3 is 14 residues long. Looked up from germline, CDR1 is ENHRY and CDR2 is SYGVKD. V lost 4 bases, J lost 0 bases, and 9 bases lay in between. The CDR3 sequence: CAISAPGVNTEAFF. The CDR3 DNA is TGTGCCATCAGTGCCCCGGGGGTGAACACTGAAGCTTTCTTT.

This clonotype occurred a few times. The rearrangement links TRBV28 to TRBJ1-3; 9 nucleotides align to TRBD1. The CDR3 is 15 residues long. Trimming at V came to 4 bases and at J to 7 bases, leaving 8 bases not matched to a gene. Germline loops: CDR1 MDHEN, CDR2 SYDVKM. The DNA of the CDR3 is TGTGCCAGCAGTTCCCCCGGGACAGGGACGAACACCATATATTTT. Protein: CASSSPGTGTNTIYF.

This clonotype was detected ten times or more. This rearrangement joins TRBV7-2 to TRBJ1-1, with D perhaps matching TRBD1 (6 bases). V lost 2 bases and J lost 3, with 10 bases in between. This CDR3 contains 14 residues. CDR1 and CDR2 (germline): SGHTA, FQGNSA. CDR3 nucleotide sequence: TGTGCCAGCAGCTTAATAAGGGGGTACACTGAAGCTTTCTTT. The encoded protein is CASSLIRGYTEAFF.

The CDR3, as DNA: TGTGCCAGCAGCGGGAGACAGGGAGTCACAGATACGCAGTATTTT. Translated, it gives CASSGRQGVTDTQYF. This chain connects TRBV5-4 to TRBJ2-3, with TRBD1 matching 7 bases. Looked up from germline, CDR1 is SGHNT and CDR2 is YYREEE (reference sequence). This CDR3 is built from 15 residues. V was clipped by 4 bases and J by 2 bases; unmatched bases: 7.

This clonotype was observed many times. The chain carries TRBV7-2 and TRBJ1-3, with 10 bases matching TRBD1. The germline gives CDR1 SGHTA, CDR2 FQGNSA. The CDR3 totals 20 residues. V dropped 2 bases and J dropped 9; count of bases not matched to a gene: 22. The CDR3 DNA reads as TGTGCCAGCAGCTTATCACCCCGGGACAGGGGAGCCCCGGGAGAGAGCACCATATATTTT. As protein: CASSLSPRDRGAPGESTIYF.